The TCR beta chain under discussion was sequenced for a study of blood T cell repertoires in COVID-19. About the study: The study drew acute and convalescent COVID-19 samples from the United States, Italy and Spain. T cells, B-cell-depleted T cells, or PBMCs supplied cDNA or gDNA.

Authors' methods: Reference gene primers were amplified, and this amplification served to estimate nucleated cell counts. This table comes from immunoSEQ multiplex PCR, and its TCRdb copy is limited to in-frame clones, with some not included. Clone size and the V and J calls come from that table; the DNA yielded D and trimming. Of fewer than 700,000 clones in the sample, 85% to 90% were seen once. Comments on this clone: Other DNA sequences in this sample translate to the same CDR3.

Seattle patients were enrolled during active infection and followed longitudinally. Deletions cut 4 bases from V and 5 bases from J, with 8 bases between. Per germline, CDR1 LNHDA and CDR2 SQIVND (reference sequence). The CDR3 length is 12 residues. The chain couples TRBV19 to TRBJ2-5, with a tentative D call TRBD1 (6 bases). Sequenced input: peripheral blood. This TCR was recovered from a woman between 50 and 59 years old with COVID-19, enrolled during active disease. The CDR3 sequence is CASSTTGETQYF. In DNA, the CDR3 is TGTGCCAGTAGTACCACAGGGGAGACCCAGTACTTC.